A single sample is the source of the 5 T cell receptor beta chains below, sequenced in a study of early T cells in non-severe SARS-CoV-2 infection. Using its own MiXCR run on the 5' RACE reads, TCRdb lists one record per CDR3 protein. The sample lists tens of thousands of distinct CDR3 sequences; less than 6.5% were seen once. Sequencing used whole blood. The receptors shown here come from an adult who was a healthcare worker with PCR-confirmed SARS-CoV-2 infection or an uninfected control (not recorded which).

Ten or more counts support this clonotype. J is TRBJ2-7 and V is TRBV6-6; possible D gene TRBD1, 5 bases. Germline CDR1 MNHNY, CDR2 SVGAGI (reference sequence). V lost 5 bases to trimming and J lost 6 bases, with 14 bases between them. The CDR3 has 13 residues. CDR3 region: CASSKDTWAEQYF. The CDR3 DNA reads TGTGCCAGCAGTAAGGACACTTGGGCCGAGCAGTACTTC.

This clonotype was found many times. This rearrangement joins TRBV7-9 to TRBJ1-5; D uncertain. CDR1 and CDR2 from the germline V gene are SEHNR and FQNEAQ (reference sequence). V was shortened by 1 base and J by 2 bases, with 6 bases between the two germline ends. The CDR3 totals 14 residues. The DNA of the CDR3 is TGTGCCAGCAGCTTAGACTGGGGCAATCAGCCCCAGCATTTT. Encoded protein: CASSLDWGNQPQHF.

The table lists this clonotype with many counts. This sequence joins TRBV5-5 and TRBJ2-1; D is unresolved. The ends were cut back, 0 bases at V and 9 bases at J, with 7 bases in the middle. Germline V gene data show CDR1 as SGHKS and CDR2 as YYEKEE (reference sequence). The CDR3 runs 12 residues. As DNA, the CDR3 is TGTGCCAGCAGCTTGGAGGTCCGTGAGCAGTTCTTC. Translation: CASSLEVREQFF.

This clonotype was detected ten times or more. The chain links TRBV4-2 to TRBJ2-1; D is unresolved. This CDR3 comprises 16 residues. Trimming pared 2 bases from V and 4 bases from J, leaving 15 bases between. Germline CDR1 is LGHNA and CDR2 is YNFKEQ. The CDR3 coding sequence is TGTGCCAGCAGCCAACCCTCTTTTACACTTTACAATGAGCAGTTCTTC. As protein: CASSQPSFTLYNEQFF.

This clonotype was observed a handful of times. The chain carries TRBV5-1 and TRBJ1-1; D is ambiguous. Germline V gene lookup returns CDR1 SGHRS and CDR2 YFSETQ. The CDR3 extends over 13 amino acids. Trimming cost V 5 bases and J 1 base, with 9 bases left between them. CDR3 sequence reads: CASSYDTNTEAFF. In nucleotides, the CDR3 is TGCGCCAGCAGTTATGACACGAACACTGAAGCTTTCTTT.